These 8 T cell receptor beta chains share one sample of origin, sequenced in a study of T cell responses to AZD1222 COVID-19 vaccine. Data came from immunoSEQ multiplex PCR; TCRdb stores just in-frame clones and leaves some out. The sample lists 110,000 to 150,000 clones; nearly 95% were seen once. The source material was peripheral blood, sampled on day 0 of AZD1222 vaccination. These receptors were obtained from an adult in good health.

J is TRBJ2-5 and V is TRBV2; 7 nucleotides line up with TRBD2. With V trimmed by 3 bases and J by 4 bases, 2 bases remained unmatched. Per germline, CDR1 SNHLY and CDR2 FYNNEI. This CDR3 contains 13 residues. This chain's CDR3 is CASSDSGGETQYF. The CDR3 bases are TGTGCCAGCAGTGATTCGGGGGGAGAGACCCAGTACTTC.

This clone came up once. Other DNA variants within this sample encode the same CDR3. CDR3 region: CASSFTANTGELFF. CDR3 bases: TGCGCCAGCAGCTTTACAGCGAACACCGGGGAGCTGTTTTTT. The V call is TRBV5-1, the J call TRBJ2-2; D is ambiguous. V lost 2 bases to trimming and J lost 0 bases, with 5 bases between them. The length of the CDR3 is 14 residues. From germline, CDR1 is SGHRS and CDR2 YFSETQ.

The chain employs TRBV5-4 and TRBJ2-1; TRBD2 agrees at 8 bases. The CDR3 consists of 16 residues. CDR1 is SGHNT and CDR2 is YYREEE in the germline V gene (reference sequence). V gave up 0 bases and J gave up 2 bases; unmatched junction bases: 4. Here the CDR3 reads CASSLAGGGTYNEQFF. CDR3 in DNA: TGTGCCAGCAGCTTGGCCGGGGGGGGCACCTACAATGAGCAGTTCTTC.

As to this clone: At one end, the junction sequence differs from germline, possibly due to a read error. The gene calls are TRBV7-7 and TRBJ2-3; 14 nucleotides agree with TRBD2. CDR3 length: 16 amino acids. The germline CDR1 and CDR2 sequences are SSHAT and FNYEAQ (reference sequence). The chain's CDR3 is CASSSGLAGGEDTQYF. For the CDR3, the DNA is TGTGCTAGCAGCTCCGGACTAGCGGGAGGTGAAGATACGCAGTATTTT.

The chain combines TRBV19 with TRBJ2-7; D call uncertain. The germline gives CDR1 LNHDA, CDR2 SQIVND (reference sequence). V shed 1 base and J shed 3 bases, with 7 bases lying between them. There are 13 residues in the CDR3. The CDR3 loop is CASSIAANYEQYF. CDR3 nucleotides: TGTGCCAGTAGTATAGCAGCGAACTACGAGCAGTACTTC.

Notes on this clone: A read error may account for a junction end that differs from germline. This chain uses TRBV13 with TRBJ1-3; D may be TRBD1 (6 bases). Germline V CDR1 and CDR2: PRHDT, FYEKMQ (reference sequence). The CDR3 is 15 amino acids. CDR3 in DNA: TGTGCCAGCAGCCTAGGACAGCGCTCTGGAAACACCATATATTTT. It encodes CASSLGQRSGNTIYF.

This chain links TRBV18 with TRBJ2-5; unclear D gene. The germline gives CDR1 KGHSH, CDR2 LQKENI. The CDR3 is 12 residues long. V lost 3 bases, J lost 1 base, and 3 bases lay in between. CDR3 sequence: CASSPLQETQYF. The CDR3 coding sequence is TGTGCCAGCTCACCCCTCCAAGAGACCCAGTACTTC. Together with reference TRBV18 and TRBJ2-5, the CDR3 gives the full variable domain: NAGVMQNPRHLVRRRGQEARLRCSPMKGHSHVYWYRQLPEEGLKFMVYLQKENIIDESGMPKERFSAEFPKEGPSILRIQQVVRGDSAAYFCASSPLQETQYFGPGTRLLVL.

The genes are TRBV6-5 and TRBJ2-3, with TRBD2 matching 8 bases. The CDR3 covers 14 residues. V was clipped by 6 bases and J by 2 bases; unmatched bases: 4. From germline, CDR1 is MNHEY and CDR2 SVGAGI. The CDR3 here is CASRSAGATDTQYF. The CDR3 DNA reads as TGTGCCAGCAGGTCAGCGGGAGCCACAGATACGCAGTATTTT.